These T cell receptor beta chains were read from a single sample in a study of monozygotic twins with inflammatory bowel disease. TCRdb re-called the 5' RACE reads and shows each CDR3 protein once, DNA omitted. This sample's clone table lists approximately 160,000 distinct CDR3 sequences. Sequencing input: blood. The receptors come from a human donor with ulcerative colitis or Crohn's disease, or a healthy co-twin of an affected twin (not recorded which). Each CDR3 is given with its conserved first and last residue.

cdr3_aa	v_call	j_call
CASSQGRGRYGYTF	TRBV14	TRBJ1-2
CSARPFSLRADTQYF	TRBV20-1	TRBJ2-3
CASSLVRDPHSTDTQYF	TRBV27	TRBJ2-3
CSASSPKGMTDTQYF	TRBV20-1	TRBJ2-3
CAWSVNRGVKAEQYF	TRBV30	TRBJ2-7
CASSSVAGSTDTQYF	TRBV6-4	TRBJ2-3
CASNRGRSEQYF	TRBV11-2	TRBJ2-7
CASSWGGKTVREKLFF	TRBV7-2	TRBJ1-4
CSAVTSGLSYNEQFF	TRBV20-1	TRBJ2-1
CASSPRGDSSDEETQYF	TRBV3-1	TRBJ2-5
CASSQEGRSRFF	TRBV4-1	TRBJ2-1
CASSAWPDSYEQYF	TRBV10-1	TRBJ2-7
CASSLGGGRLFTDTQYF	TRBV7-7	TRBJ2-3
CATSEGGREQFF	TRBV24-1	TRBJ2-1
CASRIGTSGSPTYEQYF	TRBV5-1	TRBJ2-7
CSVVGGGAETHYF	TRBV29-1	TRBJ2-5
CASSSHSGTSTDTQYF	TRBV5-1	TRBJ2-3
CASSLGPDTSGANVLTF	TRBV5-4	TRBJ2-6
CASSFRKTLKREQETQYF	TRBV27	TRBJ2-5
CASSSPGRKYNEQFF	TRBV6-2/TRBV6-3	TRBJ2-1
CASSYGLAGAVKYTGELFF	TRBV6-2/TRBV6-3	TRBJ2-2
CATSAWTGGGTGELFF	TRBV24-1	TRBJ2-2
CVSSSRRSGTTHNEQFF	TRBV11-2	TRBJ2-1
CASRDSLNTEAFF	TRBV27	TRBJ1-1
CASSLVGKGVPSSYNSPLHF	TRBV11-2	TRBJ1-6
CASSFRGGQPQHF	TRBV27	TRBJ1-5